Here is one T cell receptor beta chain with its context. Its antigen is currently unknown. Germline V CDR1 and CDR2: LNHDA, SQIVND (reference sequence). V lost 7 bases to trimming and J lost 0 bases, with 10 bases between them. This CDR3 region has 14 residues. Data came from immunoSEQ multiplex PCR; TCRdb stores just in-frame clones and leaves some out. The table has some 35,000 clones, around 80% seen once. This sample is part of a study of OX40 agonist ivuxolimab in advanced cancers. Study-level information: Averaging 60 years in age, with a range of about 20 to 90, the cohort was approximately 87% male. The study, taken as a whole, reports: Dosing at 0.1 to 3.0 mg/kg was accompanied by clonal expansion of CD4+ and CD8+ blood T cells by week 6.

Patients were excluded for autoimmune disease history or systemic immunosuppression. The receptor was derived from an adult with an advanced solid tumor such as melanoma, head and neck, liver or kidney cancer. The chain joins TRBV19 to TRBJ1-5; D gene uncertain. The material sequenced was CD4+ or CD8+ T cells sorted from blood, taken in a trial of the OX40 agonist ivuxolimab. In DNA, the CDR3 is TGTGCCAGTAAGGCCCCGTATAGCAATCAGCCCCAGCATTTT. This gives the protein CASKAPYSNQPQHF.